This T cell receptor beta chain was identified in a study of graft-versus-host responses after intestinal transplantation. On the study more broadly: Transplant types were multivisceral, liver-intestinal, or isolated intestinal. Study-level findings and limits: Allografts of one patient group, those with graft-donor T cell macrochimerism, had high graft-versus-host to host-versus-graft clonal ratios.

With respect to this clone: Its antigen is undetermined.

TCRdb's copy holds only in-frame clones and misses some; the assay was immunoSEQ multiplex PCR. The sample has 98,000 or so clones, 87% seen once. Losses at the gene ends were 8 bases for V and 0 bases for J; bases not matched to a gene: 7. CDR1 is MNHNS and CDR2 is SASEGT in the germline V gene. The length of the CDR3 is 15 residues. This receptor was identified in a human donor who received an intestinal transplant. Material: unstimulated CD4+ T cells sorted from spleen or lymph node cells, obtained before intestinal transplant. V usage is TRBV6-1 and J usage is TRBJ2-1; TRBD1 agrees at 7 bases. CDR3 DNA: TGTGCCAGCTTGCGGCGACAGGGCTCCTACAATGAGCAGTTCTTC. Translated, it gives CASLRRQGSYNEQFF.